What follows describes a single T cell receptor beta chain. Profiled with immunoSEQ multiplex PCR; TCRdb holds only in-frame clones, not every one. This table has approximately 340,000 clones, about 74% appearing once. This entry belongs to a study of shared clonotypes between healthy human individuals. Germline CDR1 and CDR2: LNHDA and SQIVND (reference sequence). Trimming removed 3 bases from V and 1 base from J, with 11 bases in between. The CDR3 length is 15 residues. This clonotype was sampled from a man aged 25-40 years in good health. This chain uses TRBV19 with TRBJ2-3; D not resolved. Sequencing input: memory CD4+ T cells sorted from blood. Described subset: CD45RA-negative fraction. The CDR3 sequence: CASSMSVLGTDTQYF. In DNA, the CDR3 is TGTGCCAGTAGTATGTCCGTCTTGGGCACAGATACGCAGTATTTT.